This T cell receptor beta chain was documented in a study of Graves' ophthalmopathy and Graves' hyperthyroidism. Study context: Upon initial diagnosis and before any treatment, peripheral blood was collected.

Moderate-to-severe activity, CAS ≥3, NOSPECS ≥4 and duration under 3 months were recorded for donors with ophthalmopathy. Amplification targeted the TCR beta CDR3 regions, with RNA transcripts as the source material. Following a first-round RT-PCR that used HTBI primers, a second-round multiplex PCR was carried out. TCRdb recomputed calls from the multiplex PCR reads with MiXCR, one row per CDR3 protein. The top ten clones hold approximately 9% of a sample with 210,000 or so distinct CDR3 sequences, roughly 29% of them seen once. With regard to this clonotype: Its target is unknown.

The CDR3 is 13 residues long. V shed 7 bases and J 5 bases; nucleotides not matched to a gene: 7. General observations from the study: Among expanded thyroid clonotypes above 0.001 frequency, most also occurred in blood.

This chain links TRBV12-3 or TRBV12-4 with TRBJ1-2; 7 bases are shared with TRBD1. Sequencing was done on a sample of peripheral blood. This receptor was identified in a man aged 45-65 years with Graves' ophthalmopathy. Here the CDR3 reads CASIKATGYGYTF. In nucleotides, the CDR3 is TGTGCCAGCATCAAAGCGACAGGGTATGGCTACACCTTC.